The clone carrying this T cell receptor beta chain has ten or more counts. Its antigen is as yet unknown. RNA transcripts yielded amplified TCR beta CDR3 regions. With the HTBI primer set, the TCR CDR3 went through a first round of RT-PCR. TCRdb processed the multiplex PCR reads anew with MiXCR; each CDR3 protein has one entry. The top ten clones hold approximately 13% of a sample with 600,000 or so distinct CDR3 sequences, more than 12% of them seen once. Subjects with ophthalmopathy showed a Clinical Activity Score no lower than 3, a NOSPECS grade no lower than 4, and a duration shorter than 3 months. Lactation, pregnancy, other autoimmune disease or uncontrolled infection led to exclusion of patients. PBMCs were sourced from less than 12 ml fresh peripheral blood. This specimen belongs to a study of T cells in Graves' hyperthyroidism and ophthalmopathy. Study-wide findings and caveats: Model predictions of ophthalmopathy came a median roughly 6.4 months before onset.

The V and J ends lost 6 bases and 0 bases respectively, with 9 bases between them. The CDR3 is 13 residues long. Germline V gives CDR1 DFQATT, CDR2 SNEGSKA (reference sequence). The V gene is TRBV20-1, the J gene TRBJ2-1, with D possibly matching TRBD2 (6 bases). Sample: blood. The sequence was collected from a woman aged 50 to 65 with Graves' ophthalmopathy. CDR3 loop: CSALDYSYNEQFF. The DNA for the CDR3 is TGCAGTGCCTTGGACTACTCCTACAATGAGCAGTTCTTC.